The 8 T cell receptor beta chains below come from one sample, sequenced in a study of T cells in Graves' hyperthyroidism and ophthalmopathy. TCR beta CDR3 sequences were amplified from RNA transcripts. TCR CDR3 underwent first-round RT-PCR with the HTBI primer set. TCRdb re-analysed the multiplex PCR reads in MiXCR, keeping a single row per CDR3 protein. The sample shows under 350,000 distinct CDR3 sequences, over 15% of them seen only once. Material for sequencing was blood. Receptor source: a woman in her sixties with Graves' ophthalmopathy.

The chain carries TRBV12-3 or TRBV12-4 and TRBJ1-4; D gene uncertain. Trimming removed 6 bases at V and 7 bases at J, with 12 bases between. CDR3 length: 13 amino acids. The CDR3 loop reads CASRRGSGEKLFF. The CDR3 bases are TGTGCCAGCAGGCGGGGTTCGGGTGAAAAACTGTTTTTT.

This clonotype has ten or more counts. Mismatch with germline at one junction end may stem from a read error. The chain couples TRBV7-2 to TRBJ2-1, with TRBD1 matching over 7 bases. There are 15 residues in the CDR3. CDR1 and CDR2 (germline): SGHTA, FQGNSA. The CDR3 DNA is TGTGCCAGCACCTTAACAGGGGTGACTTACAATGAGCAGTTCTTC. Residues: CASTLTGVTYNEQFF.

This clonotype was counted at least ten times. The chain carries TRBV7-2 and TRBJ2-1; 13 bases line up with TRBD2. V shed 3 bases and J 6 bases; nucleotides not matched to a gene: 8. This CDR3 contains 17 residues. In germline, CDR1 is SGHTA, CDR2 FQGNSA. CDR3 in DNA: TGTGCCAGCAGCTTTTGGACTAGCGGGAGTGTACTCAATGAGCAGTTCTTC. Residues: CASSFWTSGSVLNEQFF.

The chain joins TRBV5-1 to TRBJ2-1, with D unresolved. V was pared by 2 bases and J by 3 bases, with 15 bases between. Looked up from germline, CDR1 is SGHRS and CDR2 is YFSETQ. CDR3 length: 16 amino acids. Here the CDR3 DNA reads TGCGCCAGCAGCTTTCCAATATCTTCATTCTACAATGAGCAGTTCTTC. Translation gives CASSFPISSFYNEQFF.

This clonotype was seen more than once but under ten times. The J gene is TRBJ2-1, the V gene TRBV2, with 11 bases that match TRBD2. V was pared by 4 bases and J by 10 bases, with 9 bases of the junction left unmatched. Germline V gives CDR1 SNHLY, CDR2 FYNNEI. This CDR3 region has 15 residues. This CDR3 is CASSVSSGRYWEQFF. CDR3 sequence (DNA): TGTGCCAGCAGTGTTTCTAGCGGGAGGTACTGGGAGCAGTTCTTC.

This clonotype was seen at least ten times. The V call is TRBV14, the J call TRBJ1-1; TRBD1 might be the D (6 bases). Per germline, CDR1 SGHDN and CDR2 FVKESK. This CDR3 region has 14 residues. V was shortened by 4 bases and J by 5 bases, with 14 bases between the two germline ends. CDR3 region: CASSRLGATTEAFF. As DNA, the CDR3 is TGTGCCAGCAGCCGGCTGGGGGCAACGACTGAAGCTTTCTTT.

This clonotype was observed a few times. This chain links TRBV5-8 with TRBJ1-6, with D possibly TRBD1 on 6 matching bases. The CDR3 has 17 residues. Germline V gene sequence: CDR1 SGHTS, CDR2 YDEGEE. V lost 4 bases and J 4 bases, leaving 18 bases between the germline ends. Here the CDR3 reads CASSLLRGAGYNSPLHF. The CDR3 DNA is TGTGCCAGCAGCCTCCTACGGGGGGCAGGGTATAATTCACCCCTCCACTTT.

This clonotype was observed a single time. V is TRBV28 and J is TRBJ1-5, with D possibly TRBD1 on 5 matching bases. Trimming cost V 4 bases and J 8 bases, with 18 bases left between them. The CDR3 length is 15 residues. CDR1 is MDHEN and CDR2 is SYDVKM in the germline V gene. CDR3 loop: CASSSRTPGTEPQHF. CDR3 coding DNA: TGTGCCAGCAGTTCTAGGACCCCGGGGACGGAGCCCCAGCATTTT.